These T cell receptor beta chains were read from a single sample in a study of response to subunit inactivated influenza vaccine. TCRdb re-called the RT-PCR reads through MiXCR, storing one row per CDR3 protein. This table has 700,000 to 900,000 distinct CDR3 sequences, 21% appearing once. Sequenced here: PBMCs from blood, sampled 4 to 6 days after vaccination. These receptors were obtained from a man in his fifties who received an inactivated influenza vaccine. Each CDR3 is given without its conserved first and last residue. Fields, in order: J gene, V gene, CDR3 protein.

J: TRBJ1-2; V: TRBV5-6; CDR3: ASSGSGGLGYT
J: TRBJ1-5; V: TRBV5-1; CDR3: ASSAGPQGEGQPQH
J: TRBJ2-1; V: TRBV7-2; CDR3: ASSPRSGNEQF
J: TRBJ2-3; V: TRBV4-1; CDR3: ASSLTGTDTDTQY
J: TRBJ1-3; V: TRBV11-2; CDR3: ASSFRGAGNTIY
J: TRBJ2-2; V: TRBV6-1; CDR3: ASSGGDTGELF
J: TRBJ2-1; V: TRBV5-1; CDR3: ASKIDNNEQF
J: TRBJ1-1; V: TRBV7-2; CDR3: ASSSHRGIEAF
J: TRBJ2-7; V: TRBV20-1; CDR3: SATGTSGTYEQY
J: TRBJ2-7; V: TRBV7-2; CDR3: ASSPGTGFREQY
J: TRBJ2-5; V: TRBV3-1; CDR3: ASSPVLAGQGETQY
J: TRBJ2-7; V: TRBV12-3/TRBV12-4; CDR3: ASSHRGRNEQY
J: TRBJ2-7; V: TRBV6-2/TRBV6-3; CDR3: ASSYKATSYEQY
J: TRBJ2-7; V: TRBV7-6; CDR3: ASSSVELYEQY
J: TRBJ2-3; V: TRBV20-1; CDR3: SAYDPTLSTDTQY
J: TRBJ2-2; V: TRBV3-1; CDR3: ASSRRTSITGELF
J: TRBJ1-5; V: TRBV20-1; CDR3: SATSRAGNQPQH
J: TRBJ2-3; V: TRBV7-8; CDR3: PSSKPLGGTDTQY
J: TRBJ2-7; V: TRBV2; CDR3: ASSEASGLAYEQY
J: TRBJ2-7; V: TRBV9; CDR3: ASSPKTSGRNEQY
J: TRBJ2-3; V: TRBV29-1; CDR3: SVSQGARADTQY
J: TRBJ2-7; V: TRBV29-1; CDR3: SVAGTGVEQY
J: TRBJ2-5; V: TRBV20-1; CDR3: SPKGAARETQY
J: TRBJ1-2; V: TRBV6-5; CDR3: ASSYGGLRYGYT
J: TRBJ2-3; V: TRBV28; CDR3: ASSARDRVSTDTQY
J: TRBJ2-7; V: TRBV20-1; CDR3: SARGTVEPYEQY
J: TRBJ2-5; V: TRBV5-4; CDR3: ASSFVQDETQY
J: TRBJ2-7; V: TRBV12-3/TRBV12-4; CDR3: ASSSRQETYEQY
J: TRBJ2-3; V: TRBV12-3/TRBV12-4; CDR3: ASNPSGPRDTQY
J: TRBJ1-2; V: TRBV7-8; CDR3: ASSTRAQGGYT
J: TRBJ1-1; V: TRBV5-1; CDR3: ASSSGTLNTEAF
J: TRBJ2-7; V: TRBV20-1; CDR3: SAREQGDYEQY
J: TRBJ2-1; V: TRBV20-1; CDR3: SASARAGGGGYNEQF
J: TRBJ2-5; V: TRBV10-3; CDR3: AIRRTSGRRETQY
J: TRBJ2-3; V: TRBV10-3; CDR3: AISDLGGQGRLRTDTQY
J: TRBJ1-1; V: TRBV5-1; CDR3: ASSLGAGLNTEAF
J: TRBJ2-5; V: TRBV5-1; CDR3: ARTQLRSGQETQY
J: TRBJ2-3; V: TRBV7-9; CDR3: ASSQSGTGSTDTQY
J: TRBJ2-7; V: TRBV3-1; CDR3: ASSQTRTLIN
J: TRBJ1-4; V: TRBV5-4; CDR3: ASSLIGEKLF